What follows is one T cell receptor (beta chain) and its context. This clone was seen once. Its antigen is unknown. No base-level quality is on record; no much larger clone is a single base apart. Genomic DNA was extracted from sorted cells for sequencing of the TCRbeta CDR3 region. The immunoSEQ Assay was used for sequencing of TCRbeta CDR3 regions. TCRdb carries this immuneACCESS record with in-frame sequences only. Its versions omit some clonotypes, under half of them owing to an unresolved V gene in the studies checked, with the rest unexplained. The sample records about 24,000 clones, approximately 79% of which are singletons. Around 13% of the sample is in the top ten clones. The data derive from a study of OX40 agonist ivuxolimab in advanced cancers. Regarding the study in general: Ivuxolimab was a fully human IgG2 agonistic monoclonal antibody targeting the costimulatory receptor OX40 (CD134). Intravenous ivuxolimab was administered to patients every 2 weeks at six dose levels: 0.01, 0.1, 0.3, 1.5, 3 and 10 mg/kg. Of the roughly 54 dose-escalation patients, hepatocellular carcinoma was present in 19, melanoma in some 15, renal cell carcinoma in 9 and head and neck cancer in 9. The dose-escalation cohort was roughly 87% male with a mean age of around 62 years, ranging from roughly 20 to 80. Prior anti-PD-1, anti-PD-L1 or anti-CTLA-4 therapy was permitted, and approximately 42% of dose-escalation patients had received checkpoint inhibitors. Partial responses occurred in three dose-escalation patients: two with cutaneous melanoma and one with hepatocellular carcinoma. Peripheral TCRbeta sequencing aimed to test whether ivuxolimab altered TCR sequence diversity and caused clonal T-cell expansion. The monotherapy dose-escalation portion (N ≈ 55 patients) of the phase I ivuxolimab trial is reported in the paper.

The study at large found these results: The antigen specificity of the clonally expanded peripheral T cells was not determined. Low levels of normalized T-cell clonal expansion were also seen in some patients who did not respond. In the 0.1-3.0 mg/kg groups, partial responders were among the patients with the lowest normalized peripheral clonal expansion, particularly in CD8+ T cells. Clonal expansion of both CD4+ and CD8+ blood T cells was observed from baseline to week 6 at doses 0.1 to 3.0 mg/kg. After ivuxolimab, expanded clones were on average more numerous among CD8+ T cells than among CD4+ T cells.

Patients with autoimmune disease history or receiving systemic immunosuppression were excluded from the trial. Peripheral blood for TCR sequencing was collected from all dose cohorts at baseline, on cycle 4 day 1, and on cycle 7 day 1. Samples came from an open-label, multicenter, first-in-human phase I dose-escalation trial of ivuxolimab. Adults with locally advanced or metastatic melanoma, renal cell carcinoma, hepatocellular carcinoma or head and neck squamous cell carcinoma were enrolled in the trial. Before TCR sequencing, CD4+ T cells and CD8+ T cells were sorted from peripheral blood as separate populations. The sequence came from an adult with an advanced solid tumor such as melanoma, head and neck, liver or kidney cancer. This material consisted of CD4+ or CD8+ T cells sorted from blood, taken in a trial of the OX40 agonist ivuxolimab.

The encoded CDR3 is CASSRGTGVSGNTIYF. The nucleotides are TGCGCCAGCAGCCGAGGGACAGGAGTCTCTGGAAACACCATATATTTT. The chain links TRBV4-1 with TRBJ1-3; 8 bases in the middle match TRBD1. The germline V gene provides CDR1 MGHRA and CDR2 YSYEKL. Including the terminal cysteine and phenylalanine, the CDR3 comprises 16 residues. The kept DNA is CDR3 alone, 48 bases in frame from the first base. V ends up 4 bases short and J 0 bases short, with an unmatched junction base count of 5.